This TCR beta chain was captured in a study of cytomegalovirus exposure and HLA in healthy donors. Study as a whole: HLA-typed donors were the source of about 85 million unique TCRs, which an early data release held.

PCR was performed using 60 Vbeta and 13 Jbeta primers. Original data processing: In a later analysis, roughly 11 million of about 80 million unique beta chains occurred in at least two donors. The data were produced by immunoSEQ multiplex PCR, yet TCRdb's version contains in-frame clones alone and is incomplete. V and J calls and clone size are those listed in that table; D and trimming were worked out from the DNA. Of about 160,000 clones in the sample, roughly 85% were seen once. Concerning this clone itself: What it binds is not known.

Whole-study results and caveats: Rare sequences made up most TCRs, while some public TCRs were found in many donors.

Looked up from germline, CDR1 is SEHNR and CDR2 is FQNEAQ (reference sequence). V lost 4 bases and J lost 8; bases outside the gene matches: 15. The CDR3 totals 16 residues. The TCR sequence derives from a woman in her forties or fifties in good health and CMV-seropositive. Sequencing used PBMCs. This rearrangement joins TRBV7-9 to TRBJ1-2; 8 bases map to TRBD1. CDR3 in amino acids: CASSYSGGSVVLGYTF. The CDR3 nucleotides are TGTGCCAGCAGCTACTCAGGGGGCAGCGTCGTATTAGGCTACACCTTC.